This TCR beta chain was sequenced during a study of blood T cell repertoires in COVID-19. The method was immunoSEQ multiplex PCR; TCRdb's version includes in-frame clones alone and lacks a portion of them. The sample has some 200,000 clones, roughly four fifths seen once. Those enrolled in Seattle joined during active infection and were followed longitudinally afterward. Trimming left V 2 bases short and J 5 bases short, with 6 bases between. This CDR3 comprises 12 residues. CDR1 and CDR2 (germline): MNHNY, SVGAGI (reference sequence). Sample: peripheral blood. The chain joins TRBV6-6 to TRBJ2-5; weak D call: TRBD1 (5 bases). This receptor was identified in a woman aged 40-49 years with COVID-19, enrolled during active disease. The CDR3 is CASSYAGETQYF. DNA of the CDR3: TGTGCCAGCAGTTACGCAGGGGAGACCCAGTACTTC.